This entry lists 23 T cell receptor beta chains sequenced from one sample in a study of cytomegalovirus exposure and HLA in healthy donors. Measured with immunoSEQ multiplex PCR; TCRdb has only the in-frame clones, and not every one. The sample has around 400,000 clones, about nine tenths seen once; the top ten hold roughly 0.83%. The sequenced material came from PBMCs. These receptors all stem from a woman under 30 in good health and CMV-seronegative.

This clone was found a few times. The chain recombines TRBV5-5 with TRBJ1-1; D unresolved. The V and J ends lost 4 bases and 5 bases respectively, with 9 bases between them. The CDR3 has 12 residues. Germline values: CDR1 SGHKS, CDR2 YYEKEE (reference sequence). The CDR3 coding sequence is TGTGCCAGCAGCGTGATCGGTACTGAAGCTTTCTTT. This encodes CASSVIGTEAFF.

CDR3 sequence reads: CASSITGAPHATNEKLFF. CDR3 coding DNA: TGTGCCAGCAGTATAACAGGGGCCCCACACGCAACTAATGAAAAACTGTTTTTT. The chain links TRBV27 to TRBJ1-4, with 7 bases identical to TRBD1. V gave up 5 bases and J gave up 0 bases; unmatched junction bases: 12. The CDR3 length is 18 residues. CDR1 and CDR2 (germline): MNHEY, SMNVEV (reference sequence).

The chain has TRBV11-2 and TRBJ2-3, with 11 bases matching TRBD2. The CDR3 covers 15 residues. Germline V CDR1 and CDR2: SGHAT, FQNNGV. J gave up 4 bases and V 5 bases, and 5 bases lay outside the gene matches. CDR3 region: CASSPLAGVPDTQYF. CDR3 DNA: TGTGCCAGCAGCCCACTAGCGGGGGTTCCAGATACGCAGTATTTT.

The sample holds one count of this clone. This chain uses TRBV27 with TRBJ2-3; D is uncertain. Trimming shortened V by 5 bases and J by 2 bases, and 5 bases separated the two germline ends. Germline values: CDR1 MNHEY, CDR2 SMNVEV (reference sequence). The CDR3 is 12 amino acids. The CDR3 bases are TGTGCCAGCAGTCAAAACACAGATACGCAGTATTTT. Translation gives CASSQNTDTQYF.

V usage is TRBV9 and J usage is TRBJ1-1; maybe TRBD1 (6 bases). Trimming stripped 3 bases from V and 8 bases from J, with 23 bases between. The V gene's germline CDR1 is SGDLS and CDR2 YYNGEE. The CDR3 is 16 residues long. DNA of the CDR3: TGTGCCAGCAGCGGATCAGGGGCGATCACTACGAGAGAAGCTTTCTTT. The encoded protein is CASSGSGAITTREAFF.

There are a few counts of this clone. The gene calls are TRBV6-1 and TRBJ1-5; D is uncertain. Germline V CDR1 and CDR2: MNHNS, SASEGT. Trimming cost V 3 bases and J 4 bases, with 4 bases left between them. CDR3 length: 12 amino acids. The DNA of the CDR3 is TGTGCCAGCAGTGATCCGAATCAGCCCCAGCATTTT. This codes for CASSDPNQPQHF.

This clone was seen more than once but under ten times. The gene calls are TRBV6-6 and TRBJ2-3; weak D call: TRBD2 (6 bases). CDR3 length: 13 amino acids. Germline V gene data show CDR1 as MNHNY and CDR2 as SVGAGI (reference sequence). The V gene lost 4 bases and the J gene lost 4 bases, with 9 bases spanning the gap. CDR3 bases: TGTGCCAGCAGTTTCGGCGGGGCAGATACGCAGTATTTT. Translated, it gives CASSFGGADTQYF.

This clone has just a few counts. J is TRBJ1-2 and V is TRBV6-1; 7 bases match TRBD1. V shed 4 bases and J 8 bases; nucleotides not matched to a gene: 7. Germline V CDR1 and CDR2: MNHNS, SASEGT. The CDR3 runs to 13 residues. CDR3 in DNA: TGTGCCAGCAGTGGCGTCTACAGGGGCGGCTACACCTTC. Its translation: CASSGVYRGGYTF.

J is TRBJ2-1 and V is TRBV15; D not resolved. With 1 base removed from V and 0 bases from J, the gap between germline ends came to 10 bases. The CDR3 has 16 residues. Germline CDR1 LNHNV, CDR2 YYDKDF (reference sequence). The CDR3 loop reads CATSRGAGPSYNEQFF. In DNA, the CDR3 is TGTGCCACCAGCAGAGGAGCAGGTCCCTCCTACAATGAGCAGTTCTTC.

The chain couples TRBV6-4 to TRBJ2-4; 7 bases agree with TRBD1. The CDR3 runs to 15 residues. CDR1 and CDR2 from the germline V gene are MRHNA and SNTAGT. J gave up 7 bases and V 0 bases, and 6 bases lay outside the gene matches. The CDR3 DNA is TGTGCCAGCAGTGACTCAGGGGGCGAGGGTAACATTCAGTACTTC. The encoded protein is CASSDSGGEGNIQYF.

The rearrangement joins TRBV9 to TRBJ2-3; maybe TRBD1 (6 bases). The CDR3 is 14 residues long. The V gene's germline CDR1 is SGDLS and CDR2 YYNGEE. The V and J ends lost 3 bases and 2 bases respectively, with 10 bases between them. This CDR3 is CASSEQGSTDTQYF. The CDR3 DNA follows: TGTGCCAGCAGCGAACAGGGATCCACAGATACGCAGTATTTT.

The chain combines TRBV6-5 with TRBJ1-4, with 10 positions matching TRBD1. This CDR3 comprises 15 residues. CDR1 MNHEY and CDR2 SVGAGI come from the germline V gene. Trimming removed 2 bases from V and 8 bases from J; junction bases left unmatched: 5. This chain's CDR3 is CASSYGTGAEEKLFF. DNA of the CDR3: TGTGCCAGCAGTTACGGGACAGGGGCGGAAGAAAAACTGTTTTTT.

The J gene is TRBJ2-7, the V gene TRBV12-5, with TRBD1 identical over 7 bases. The CDR3 consists of 13 residues. Germline CDR1 reads LGHNT; CDR2 reads FRNRAP. J lost 3 bases, V lost 3 bases, and 2 bases had no gene match. The CDR3 sequence is CASGFDRDYEQYF. In nucleotides, the CDR3 is TGTGCTAGTGGTTTCGACAGGGACTACGAGCAGTACTTC.

The chain's CDR3 is CASSPAVQGIEQYF. The CDR3 DNA follows: TGTGCCAGCAGTCCTGCCGTACAGGGGATCGAGCAGTACTTC. This sequence joins TRBV28 and TRBJ2-7, with 7 bases fitting TRBD1. This CDR3 is built from 14 residues. Germline values: CDR1 MDHEN, CDR2 SYDVKM. V gave up 5 bases and J gave up 6 bases; unmatched junction bases: 10.

The CDR3 region is CASSLGTGGKETQYF. The CDR3 DNA reads as TGTGCCAGCAGTTTAGGGACAGGGGGCAAAGAGACCCAGTACTTC. The chain links TRBV28 to TRBJ2-5, with 12 nucleotides matching TRBD1. The CDR3 extends over 15 amino acids. J lost 3 bases, V lost 2 bases, and 1 base had no gene match. CDR1 and CDR2 from the germline V gene are MDHEN and SYDVKM.

This rearrangement joins TRBV28 to TRBJ2-7; tentatively, D is TRBD2 (6 bases). Trimming removed 1 base from V and 11 bases from J, with 18 bases in between. The CDR3 is made up of 14 amino acids. Germline-derived CDR1 and CDR2 are MDHEN and SYDVKM. CDR3 sequence reads: CASSLYVADKPEYF. The CDR3 DNA follows: TGTGCCAGCAGTTTATATGTAGCGGATAAACCAGAGTACTTC.

This chain connects TRBV5-8 to TRBJ1-1; D is perhaps TRBD1 (5 bases). CDR1 and CDR2 from the germline V gene are SGHTS and YDEGEE. The V gene lost 3 bases and the J gene lost 1 base, with 16 bases spanning the gap. The CDR3 loop spans 16 amino acids. The DNA for the CDR3 is TGTGCCAGCAGCTCATTTCGCTCAGGGTGGAACACTGAAGCTTTCTTT. Amino acid sequence: CASSSFRSGWNTEAFF.

This clone was detected only a few times. The CDR3 protein is CASSAGRAGRNEQFF. CDR3 coding DNA: TGTGCCAGCAGCGCGGGGAGGGCAGGGAGGAATGAGCAGTTCTTC. The J gene is TRBJ2-1, the V gene TRBV7-6; 7 nucleotides align to TRBD2. The length of the CDR3 is 15 residues. The germline CDR1 and CDR2 sequences are SGHVS and FNYEAQ. V lost 5 bases to trimming and J lost 7 bases; unmatched junction nucleotides: 11.

With regard to this clone: The germline gene is not matched at one end of the junction; a read error may be the cause. The rearrangement joins TRBV7-9 to TRBJ2-7; 7 bases map to TRBD1. CDR3 size: 13 residues. Germline V gene sequence: CDR1 SEHNR, CDR2 FQNEAQ (reference sequence). DNA for the CDR3: TGCTCCTTTTCCGGGACAGAGTCCTACGAGCAGTACTTC. The encoded protein is CSFSGTESYEQYF.

CDR3 nucleotide sequence: TGTGCCAGCAGCCCCCCGGGAGTTCACACCGGGGAGCTGTTTTTT. As protein: CASSPPGVHTGELFF. The chain combines TRBV7-9 with TRBJ2-2; possible D gene TRBD2, 6 bases. Per the germline V gene, CDR1 is SEHNR and CDR2 is FQNEAQ (reference sequence). V was cut by 5 bases and J by 3 bases, with 13 bases left in between. CDR3 length: 15 amino acids.

The chain joins TRBV5-1 to TRBJ2-3; TRBD1 matches at 9 bases. Per the germline V gene, CDR1 is SGHRS and CDR2 is YFSETQ. The CDR3 spans 18 residues. Trimming cost V 4 bases and J 1 base; bases outside gene matches: 13. The CDR3 loop is CASSQGPGTGIGTDTQYF. DNA for the CDR3: TGCGCCAGCAGCCAAGGTCCCGGGACAGGGATCGGCACAGATACGCAGTATTTT.

This clone came up once. The rearrangement uses TRBV10-1 and TRBJ2-2; TRBD1 aligns across 7 bases. Per the germline V gene, CDR1 is WNHNN and CDR2 is SYGVQD (reference sequence). This CDR3 contains 18 residues. V shed 7 bases, J shed 2 bases, and the junction held 16 bases outside the gene matches. CDR3 nucleotides: TGCGCCAGCACGCCGGGACAGCCCATGGCACCTAACACCGGGGAGCTGTTTTTT. Translation gives CASTPGQPMAPNTGELFF.

This chain uses TRBV29-1 with TRBJ2-7, with 10 bases aligning to TRBD2. With 6 bases clipped from V and 7 bases from J, the junction kept 15 bases outside the gene matches. The germline CDR1 and CDR2 sequences are SQVTM and ANQGSEA. This CDR3 has 15 amino acids. This chain's CDR3 is CSVSSAASGRREQYF. CDR3 sequence (DNA): TGCAGCGTCTCCTCGGCGGCTAGCGGGAGAAGGGAGCAGTACTTC.